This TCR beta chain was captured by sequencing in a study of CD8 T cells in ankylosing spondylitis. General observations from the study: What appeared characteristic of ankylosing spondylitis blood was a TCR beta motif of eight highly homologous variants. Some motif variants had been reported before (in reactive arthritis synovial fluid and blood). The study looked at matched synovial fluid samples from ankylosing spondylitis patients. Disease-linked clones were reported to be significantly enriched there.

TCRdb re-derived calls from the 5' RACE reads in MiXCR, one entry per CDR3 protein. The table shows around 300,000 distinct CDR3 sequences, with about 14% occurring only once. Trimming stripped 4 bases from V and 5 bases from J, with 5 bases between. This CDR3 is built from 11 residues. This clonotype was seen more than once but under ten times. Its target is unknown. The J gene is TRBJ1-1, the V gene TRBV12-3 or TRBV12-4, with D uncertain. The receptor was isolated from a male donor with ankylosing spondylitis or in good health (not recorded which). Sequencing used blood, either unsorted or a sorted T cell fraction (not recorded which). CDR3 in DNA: TGTGCCAGCAGTTCATGGACTGAAGCTTTCTTT. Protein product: CASSSWTEAFF.